One and the same sample provided the 21 T cell receptor beta chains below, sequenced in a study of regulatory T cells in long-lasting Graves disease. Library construction for TCR beta used iRepertoire HTBI primers and Arm-PCR of CDR3 regions. TCRdb re-called the multiplex PCR reads through MiXCR, storing one row per CDR3 protein. Seen here are 300,000 to 400,000 distinct CDR3 sequences, around 15% observed once, and the top ten hold less than 35%. Time point in this sample: newly diagnosed GD, antithyroid drugs for less than 3 months. PBMC RNA was the source of the TCR library. The same sample was also studied in work on T cells in Graves' hyperthyroidism and ophthalmopathy.

Material: peripheral blood mononuclear cells (PBMCs), obtained at new diagnosis, from a patient treated with antithyroid drugs. The receptors originated from a man aged 40-49 years with Graves disease.

The chain recombines TRBV28 with TRBJ2-7, with 8 bases aligning to TRBD2. Per the germline V gene, CDR1 is MDHEN and CDR2 is SYDVKM. The CDR3 runs 14 residues. Trimming cost V 6 bases and J 6 bases; bases outside gene matches: 10. The CDR3 sequence: CASSQFNGRGEQYF. CDR3 in DNA: TGTGCCAGCAGCCAATTTAACGGGAGGGGCGAGCAGTACTTC.

This clonotype showed up many times. This rearrangement joins TRBV18 to TRBJ2-7; D unclear. Trimming removed 6 bases from V and 4 bases from J, with 10 bases in between. This CDR3 spans 12 amino acids. Germline V gene sequence: CDR1 KGHSH, CDR2 LQKENI. The CDR3 DNA reads as TGTGCCAGCTCCTTCACTATTTACGAGCAGTACTTC. The encoded protein is CASSFTIYEQYF.

This clonotype appeared many times. The chain couples TRBV7-9 to TRBJ1-3; maybe TRBD1 (5 bases). CDR3 length: 14 residues. The V and J ends lost 1 base and 2 bases respectively, with 6 bases between them. Germline V gene lookup returns CDR1 SEHNR and CDR2 FQNEAQ (reference sequence). The CDR3 region is CASSLVQAGNTIYF. CDR3 DNA: TGTGCCAGCAGCTTAGTACAGGCTGGAAACACCATATATTTT.

This clonotype was recorded many times. The rearrangement links TRBV24-1 to TRBJ1-5; D gene ambiguous. The germline gives CDR1 KGHDR, CDR2 SFDVKD. The CDR3 is 14 residues long. The ends were cut back, 2 bases at V and 3 bases at J, with 7 bases in the middle. CDR3 sequence (DNA): TGTGCCACCAGTGATTCTCGTTTCAATCAGCCCCAGCATTTT. It encodes CATSDSRFNQPQHF.

This clonotype was seen at least ten times. The chain carries TRBV6-1 and TRBJ2-7, with D possibly called TRBD1 or TRBD2 (5 bases each). The CDR3 is 15 amino acids. V was trimmed by 0 bases and J by 3 bases, leaving 12 bases between them. Germline V gene sequence: CDR1 MNHNS, CDR2 SASEGT. The CDR3 reads CASSEAGTANYEQYF. The CDR3, as DNA: TGTGCCAGCAGTGAAGCGGGGACGGCAAACTACGAGCAGTACTTC.

This clonotype was picked up many times. The V gene is TRBV6-1, the J gene TRBJ1-5; D call uncertain. V shed 1 base and J shed 2 bases, with 15 bases lying between them. Germline V gene sequence: CDR1 MNHNS, CDR2 SASEGT. This CDR3 is built from 17 residues. The DNA of the CDR3 is TGTGCCAGCAGTGAAGAAGAGGGATCGGTCGGCAATCAGCCCCAGCATTTT. Protein: CASSEEEGSVGNQPQHF.

Ten or more counts support this clonotype. The chain employs TRBV29-1 and TRBJ1-1; D is perhaps TRBD1 (5 bases). The CDR3 extends over 13 amino acids. Trimming left V 4 bases short and J 1 base short, with 10 bases between. Germline values: CDR1 SQVTM, CDR2 ANQGSEA. The CDR3 sequence is CSVVEQANTEAFF. In DNA form, the CDR3 reads TGCAGCGTTGTGGAACAGGCGAACACTGAAGCTTTCTTT.

This clonotype was seen more than once but under ten times. V is TRBV2 and J is TRBJ2-3; a possible D gene is TRBD1 (7 bases). V was cut by 6 bases and J by 0 bases, with 10 bases left in between. Germline assignment: CDR1 SNHLY and CDR2 FYNNEI. The CDR3 is made up of 14 amino acids. This CDR3 is CASRRDRSTDTQYF. CDR3 nucleotide sequence: TGTGCCAGCAGGCGGGACAGAAGCACAGATACGCAGTATTTT.

This clonotype was detected ten times or more. The V call is TRBV28, the J call TRBJ2-7; D not certain. This CDR3 spans 11 amino acids. Trimming took off 0 bases at V and 5 bases at J, with 2 bases between the two ends. Germline lookup yields CDR1 MDHEN and CDR2 SYDVKM. In DNA form, the CDR3 reads TGTGCCAGCAGTTTATGGAACGAGCAGTACTTC. Translating it yields CASSLWNEQYF.

This clonotype was observed at least ten times. This chain uses TRBV18 with TRBJ1-4; TRBD1 matches at 7 bases. Germline V gives CDR1 KGHSH, CDR2 LQKENI. The junction had 7 bases not matched to a gene; V was cut back by 3 bases and J by 6 bases. The length of the CDR3 is 15 residues. CDR3 loop: CASSPSTGRDEKLFF. The CDR3 DNA reads TGTGCCAGCTCACCCTCGACAGGGCGGGATGAAAAACTGTTTTTT.

At least ten counts were recorded for this clonotype. This sequence joins TRBV10-3 and TRBJ2-3; TRBD2 matches at 9 bases. The CDR3 is made up of 15 amino acids. After removal of 3 bases from V and 4 bases from J, the junction contained 5 bases not matched to a gene. Per the germline V gene, CDR1 is ENHRY and CDR2 is SYGVKD. CDR3 nucleotides: TGTGCCATCAGTGACGGACTAGCGAACTCAGATACGCAGTATTTT. This sequence encodes CAISDGLANSDTQYF.

This clonotype has ten or more counts. V gene TRBV5-1 combines with J gene TRBJ1-1, with 7 bases lining up with TRBD1. Germline values: CDR1 SGHRS, CDR2 YFSETQ. V shed 4 bases, J shed 4 bases, and the junction held 4 bases outside the gene matches. The CDR3 extends over 13 amino acids. The CDR3 loop reads CASSRRQGTEAFF. CDR3 in DNA: TGCGCCAGCAGCAGAAGACAGGGCACTGAAGCTTTCTTT.

This clonotype was recorded at least ten times. This chain links TRBV18 with TRBJ2-3, with D unresolved. The CDR3 sequence is 16 residues long. The germline gives CDR1 KGHSH, CDR2 LQKENI. V was pared by 1 base and J by 0 bases, with 11 bases between. The CDR3 reads CASSPLTDASTDTQYF. Written as DNA, the CDR3 is TGTGCCAGCTCACCACTAACAGACGCTAGCACAGATACGCAGTATTTT.

This clonotype was counted at least ten times. The chain links TRBV10-3 to TRBJ1-1; D gene unclear. The CDR3 has 13 residues. Trimming took off 5 bases at V and 4 bases at J, with 11 bases between the two ends. Germline CDR1 and CDR2: ENHRY and SYGVKD. CDR3 DNA: TGTGCCATCAGTAAGGGAGGGCGCACTGAAGCTTTCTTT. Its protein is CAISKGGRTEAFF.

This clonotype was seen at least ten times. The V call is TRBV7-2, the J call TRBJ2-2; 8 bases map to TRBD2. The CDR3 runs to 13 residues. V dropped 6 bases and J dropped 7; count of bases not matched to a gene: 4. Per the germline V gene, CDR1 is SGHTA and CDR2 is FQGNSA. CDR3 in amino acids: CASSPTSGGELFF. The DNA for the CDR3 is TGTGCCAGCAGTCCAACTAGCGGCGGGGAGCTGTTTTTT.

The V and J genes are TRBV27 and TRBJ1-2; 10 nucleotides agree with TRBD1. The CDR3 runs to 13 residues. Germline V gives CDR1 MNHEY, CDR2 SMNVEV (reference sequence). The J segment lost 8 bases and the V segment lost 5 bases, leaving 5 bases of the junction unmatched. The CDR3 DNA is TGTGCCAGCAGTCGGGGACAGGGGACGGGCTACACCTTC. Translated, it gives CASSRGQGTGYTF.

The sample holds many counts of this clonotype. V usage is TRBV20-1 and J usage is TRBJ2-5; D gene uncertain. Trimming shortened V by 1 base and J by 5 bases, and 5 bases separated the two germline ends. CDR1 is DFQATT, CDR2 SNEGSKA, per germline (reference sequence). The CDR3 is made up of 11 amino acids. The CDR3 region is CSARVGETQYF. DNA of the CDR3: TGCAGTGCTAGAGTCGGGGAGACCCAGTACTTC.

As for this clonotype: At one of its ends the junction is not consistent with the germline gene, which may arise from a read error. The gene calls are TRBV7-9 and TRBJ2-3; 9 bases fit TRBD1. Germline-derived CDR1 and CDR2 are SEHNR and FQNEAQ (reference sequence). The CDR3 is 16 residues long. CDR3 sequence: CASSLDTNRGLDTQYF. DNA of the CDR3: TGTGCCAGCAGTTTAGACACCAACAGGGGGCTCGATACGCAGTATTTT.

Worth noting for this clonotype: Germline is not matched at one junction end, which may reflect a read error. The genes are TRBV11-2 and TRBJ2-7; either TRBD1 or TRBD2 may fit D (6 bases each). The germline gives CDR1 SGHAT, CDR2 FQNNGV. The CDR3 runs to 13 residues. CDR3 residues: CASRLGGGYEQYF. The CDR3 nucleotides are TGTGCCAGCAGGTTAGGGGGAGGCTACGAGCAGTACTTC.

The sample holds many counts of this clonotype. The chain joins TRBV11-3 to TRBJ1-3, with 9 bases matching TRBD1. With V trimmed by 0 bases and J by 0 bases, 9 bases remained unmatched. Germline V gives CDR1 SGHNT, CDR2 YENEEA. The length of the CDR3 is 19 residues. CDR3 sequence reads: CASSLDLWDRASSGNTIYF. The CDR3 DNA reads as TGTGCCAGCAGCTTAGATCTGTGGGACAGGGCTTCCTCTGGAAACACCATATATTTT.

This clonotype was found a few times. This may be a read error, as it is one base from a much larger clone. The CDR3 carries no conserved terminal phenylalanine or tryptophan, so it likely arises from a read error. The rearrangement links TRBV7-2 to TRBJ2-2; 11 bases fit TRBD2. The CDR3 is made up of 15 amino acids. V gave up 1 base and J gave up 6 bases; unmatched junction bases: 1. CDR1 and CDR2 (germline): SGHTA, FQGNSA. The CDR3 is CASSLVAGGPGELFL. The CDR3 DNA reads TGTGCCAGCAGCTTAGTAGCGGGGGGGCCCGGGGAGCTGTTTCTT.